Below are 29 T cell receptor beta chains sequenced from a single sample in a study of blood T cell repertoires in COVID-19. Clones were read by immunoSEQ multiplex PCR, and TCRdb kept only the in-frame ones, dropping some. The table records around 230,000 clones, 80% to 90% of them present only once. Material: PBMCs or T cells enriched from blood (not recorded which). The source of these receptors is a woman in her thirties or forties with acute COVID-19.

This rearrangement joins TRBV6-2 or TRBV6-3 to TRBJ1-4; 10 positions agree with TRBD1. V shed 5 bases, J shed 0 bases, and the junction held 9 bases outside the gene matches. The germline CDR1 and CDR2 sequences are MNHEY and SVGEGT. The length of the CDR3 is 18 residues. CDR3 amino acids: CASSETGQGSATNEKLFF. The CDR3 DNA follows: TGTGCCAGCAGTGAGACGGGACAGGGGTCTGCAACTAATGAAAAACTGTTTTTT.

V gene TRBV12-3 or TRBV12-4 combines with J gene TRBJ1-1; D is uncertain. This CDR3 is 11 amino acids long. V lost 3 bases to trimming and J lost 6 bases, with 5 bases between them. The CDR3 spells CASSFGAEAFF. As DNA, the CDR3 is TGTGCCAGCAGTTTTGGAGCTGAAGCTTTCTTT.

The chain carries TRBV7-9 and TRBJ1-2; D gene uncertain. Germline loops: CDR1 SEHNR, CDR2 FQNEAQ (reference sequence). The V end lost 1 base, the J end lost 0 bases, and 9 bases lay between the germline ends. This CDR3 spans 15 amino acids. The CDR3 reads CASSLGALSNYGYTF. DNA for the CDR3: TGTGCCAGCAGCTTAGGAGCTCTCTCTAACTATGGCTACACCTTC. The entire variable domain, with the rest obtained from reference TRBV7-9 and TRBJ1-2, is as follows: DTGVSQNPRHKITKRGQNVTFRCDPISEHNRLYWYRQTLGQGPEFLTYFQNEAQLEKSRLLSDRFSAERPKGSFSTLEIQRTEQGDSAMYLCASSLGALSNYGYTFGSGTRLTVV.

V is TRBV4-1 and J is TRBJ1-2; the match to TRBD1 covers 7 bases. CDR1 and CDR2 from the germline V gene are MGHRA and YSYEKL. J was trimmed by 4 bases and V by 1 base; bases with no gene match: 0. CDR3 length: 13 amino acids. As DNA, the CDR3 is TGCGCCAGCAGCCAAGGACAGGGCTATGGCTACACCTTC. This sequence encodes CASSQGQGYGYTF.

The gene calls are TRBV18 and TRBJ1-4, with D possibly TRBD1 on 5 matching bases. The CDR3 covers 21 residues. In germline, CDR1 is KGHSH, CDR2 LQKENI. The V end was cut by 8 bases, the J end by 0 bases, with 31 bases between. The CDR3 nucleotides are TGTGCCAGCGCCCTCCGCAGGCAGGGCCTCAAGGGTGTCGCAACTAATGAAAAACTGTTTTTT. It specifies CASALRRQGLKGVATNEKLFF.

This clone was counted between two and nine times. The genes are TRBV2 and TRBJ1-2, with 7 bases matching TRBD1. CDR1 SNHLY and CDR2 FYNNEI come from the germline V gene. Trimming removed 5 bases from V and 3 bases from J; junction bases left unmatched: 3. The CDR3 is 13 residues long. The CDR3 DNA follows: TGTGCCAGCAGTAGACAGGGCGACTATGGCTACACCTTC. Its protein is CASSRQGDYGYTF.

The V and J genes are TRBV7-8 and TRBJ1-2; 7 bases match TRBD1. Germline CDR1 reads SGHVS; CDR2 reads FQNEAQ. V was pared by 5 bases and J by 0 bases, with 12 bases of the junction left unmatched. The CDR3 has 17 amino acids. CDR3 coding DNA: TGTGCCAGCAGCCCCCGCTCCGGGACAGACGCTAACTATGGCTACACCTTC. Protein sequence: CASSPRSGTDANYGYTF.

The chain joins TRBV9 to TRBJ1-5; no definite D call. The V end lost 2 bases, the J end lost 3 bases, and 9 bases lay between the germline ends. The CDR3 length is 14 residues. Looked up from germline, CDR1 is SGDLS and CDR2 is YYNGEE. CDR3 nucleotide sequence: TGTGCCAGCAGCGTTGGCCAGAACAATCAGCCCCAGCATTTT. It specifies CASSVGQNNQPQHF.

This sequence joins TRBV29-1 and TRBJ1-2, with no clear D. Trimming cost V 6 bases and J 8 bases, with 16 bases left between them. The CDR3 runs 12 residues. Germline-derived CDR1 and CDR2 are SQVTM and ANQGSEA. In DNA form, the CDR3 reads TGCAGCGTCAAGAACTCGGGAGCGGGCTACACCTTC. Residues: CSVKNSGAGYTF.

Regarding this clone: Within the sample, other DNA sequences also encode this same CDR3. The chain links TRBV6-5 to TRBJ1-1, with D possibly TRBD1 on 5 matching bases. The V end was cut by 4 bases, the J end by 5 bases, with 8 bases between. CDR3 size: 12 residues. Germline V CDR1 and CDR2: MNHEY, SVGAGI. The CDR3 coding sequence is TGTGCCAGCAGTTCGGGGGGGACTGAAGCTTTCTTT. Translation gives CASSSGGTEAFF.

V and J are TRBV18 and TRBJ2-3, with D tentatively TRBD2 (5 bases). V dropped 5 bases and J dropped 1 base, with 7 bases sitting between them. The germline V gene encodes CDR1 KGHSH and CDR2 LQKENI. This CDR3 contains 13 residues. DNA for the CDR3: TGTGCCAGCTCAACCGGGGGCACAGATACGCAGTATTTT. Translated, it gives CASSTGGTDTQYF.

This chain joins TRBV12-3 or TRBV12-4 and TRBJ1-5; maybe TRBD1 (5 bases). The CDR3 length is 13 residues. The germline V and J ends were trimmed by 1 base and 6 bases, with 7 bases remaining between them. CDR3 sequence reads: CASSLGRAQPQHF. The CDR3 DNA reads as TGTGCCAGCAGTTTAGGCAGGGCTCAGCCCCAGCATTTT.

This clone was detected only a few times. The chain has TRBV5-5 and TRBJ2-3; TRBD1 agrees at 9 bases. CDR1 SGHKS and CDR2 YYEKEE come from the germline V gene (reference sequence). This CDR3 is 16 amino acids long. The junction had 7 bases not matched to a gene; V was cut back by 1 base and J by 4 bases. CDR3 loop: CASSLSGQGTADTQYF. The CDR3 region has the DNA TGTGCCAGCAGCTTGTCGGGACAGGGCACAGCAGATACGCAGTATTTT.

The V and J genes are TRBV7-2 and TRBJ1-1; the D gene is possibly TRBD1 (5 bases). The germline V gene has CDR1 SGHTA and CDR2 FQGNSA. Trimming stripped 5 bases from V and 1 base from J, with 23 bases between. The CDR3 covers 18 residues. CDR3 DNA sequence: TGTGCCAGCAGCACCCGAGCGGGCGGGTCGGGGGAGAACACTGAAGCTTTCTTT. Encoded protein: CASSTRAGGSGENTEAFF.

The CDR3 sequence is CASSSRQGAGYTF. CDR3 in DNA: TGTGCCAGCAGCTCCAGACAGGGGGCTGGCTACACCTTC. The chain links TRBV5-5 to TRBJ1-2, with 10 bases aligning to TRBD1. Germline-derived CDR1 and CDR2 are SGHKS and YYEKEE (reference sequence). CDR3 size: 13 residues. Trimming at V came to 3 bases and at J to 7 bases, leaving 3 bases not matched to a gene. Full variable domain (rest looked up from reference TRBV5-5 and TRBJ1-2): DAGVTQSPTHLIKTRGQQVTLRCSPISGHKSVSWYQQVLGQGPQFIFQYYEKEERGRGNFPDRFSARQFPNYSSELNVNALLLGDSALYLCASSSRQGAGYTFGSGTRLTVV.

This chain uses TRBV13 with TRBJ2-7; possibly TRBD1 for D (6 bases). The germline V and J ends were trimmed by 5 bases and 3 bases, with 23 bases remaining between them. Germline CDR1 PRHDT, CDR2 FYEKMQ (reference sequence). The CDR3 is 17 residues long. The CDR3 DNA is TGTGCCAGCAGCCGACCAGGGGCCAGTAAGTCTCTCTACGAGCAGTACTTC. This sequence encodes CASSRPGASKSLYEQYF.

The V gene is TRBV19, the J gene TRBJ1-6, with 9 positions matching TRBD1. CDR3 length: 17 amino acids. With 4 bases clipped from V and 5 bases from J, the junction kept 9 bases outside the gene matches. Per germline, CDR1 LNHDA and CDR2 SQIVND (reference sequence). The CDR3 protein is CASSTSGTGSNNSPLHF. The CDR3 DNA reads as TGTGCCAGTAGTACATCCGGGACAGGGTCAAATAATTCACCCCTCCACTTT.

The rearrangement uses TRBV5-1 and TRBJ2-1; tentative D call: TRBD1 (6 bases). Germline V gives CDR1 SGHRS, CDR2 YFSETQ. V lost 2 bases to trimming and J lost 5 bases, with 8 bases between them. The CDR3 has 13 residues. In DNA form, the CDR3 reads TGCGCCAGCAGCTTCCGACAGGACAATGAGCAGTTCTTC. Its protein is CASSFRQDNEQFF.

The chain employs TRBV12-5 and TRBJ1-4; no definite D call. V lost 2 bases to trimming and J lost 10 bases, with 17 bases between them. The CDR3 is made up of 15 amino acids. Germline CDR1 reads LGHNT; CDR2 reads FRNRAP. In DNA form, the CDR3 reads TGTGCTAGTGGTTTGTCTAGTAGTGGTCAAGTAAAACTGTTTTTT. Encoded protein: CASGLSSSGQVKLFF.

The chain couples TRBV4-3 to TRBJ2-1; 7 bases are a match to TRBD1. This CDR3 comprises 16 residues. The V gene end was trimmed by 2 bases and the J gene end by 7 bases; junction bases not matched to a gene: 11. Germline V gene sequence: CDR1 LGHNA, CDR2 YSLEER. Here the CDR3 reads CASSQRLRGLGNEQFF. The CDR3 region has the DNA TGCGCCAGCAGCCAAAGATTGAGGGGGCTGGGGAATGAGCAGTTCTTC.

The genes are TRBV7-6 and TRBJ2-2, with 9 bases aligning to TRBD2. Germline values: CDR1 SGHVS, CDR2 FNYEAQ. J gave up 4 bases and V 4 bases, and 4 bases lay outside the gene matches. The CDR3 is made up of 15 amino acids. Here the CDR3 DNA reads TGTGCCAGCAGCTCGAGCGGGGGGCCCACCGGGGAGCTGTTTTTT. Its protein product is CASSSSGGPTGELFF.

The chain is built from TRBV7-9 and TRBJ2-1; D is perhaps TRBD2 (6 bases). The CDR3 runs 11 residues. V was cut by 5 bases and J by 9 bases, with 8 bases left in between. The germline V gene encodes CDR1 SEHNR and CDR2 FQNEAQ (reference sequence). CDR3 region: CASSPGGEQFF. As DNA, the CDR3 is TGTGCCAGCAGCCCCGGGGGTGAGCAGTTCTTC.

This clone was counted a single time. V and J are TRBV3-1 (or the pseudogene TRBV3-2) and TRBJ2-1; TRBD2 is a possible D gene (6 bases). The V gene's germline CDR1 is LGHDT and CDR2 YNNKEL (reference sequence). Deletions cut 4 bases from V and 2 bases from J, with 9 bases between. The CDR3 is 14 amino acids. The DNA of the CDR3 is TGTGCCAGCAGCCGGGACTTCACCTACAATGAGCAGTTCTTC. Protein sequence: CASSRDFTYNEQFF.

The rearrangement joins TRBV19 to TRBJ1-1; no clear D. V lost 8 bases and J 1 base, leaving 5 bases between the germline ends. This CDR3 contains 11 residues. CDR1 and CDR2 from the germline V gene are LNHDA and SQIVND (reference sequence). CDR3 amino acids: CASQKNTEAFF. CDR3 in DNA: TGTGCCAGTCAGAAGAACACTGAAGCTTTCTTT. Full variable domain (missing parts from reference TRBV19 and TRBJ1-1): DGGITQSPKYLFRKEGQNVTLSCEQNLNHDAMYWYRQDPGQGLRLIYYSQIVNDFQKGDIAEGYSVSREKKESFPLTVTSAQKNPTAFYLCASQKNTEAFFGQGTRLTVV.

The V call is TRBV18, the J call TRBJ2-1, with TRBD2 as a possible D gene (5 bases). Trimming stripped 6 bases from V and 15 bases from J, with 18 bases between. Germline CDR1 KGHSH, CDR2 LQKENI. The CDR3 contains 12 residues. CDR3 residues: CASSLEGSRGFF. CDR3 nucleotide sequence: TGTGCCAGCTCCCTCGAGGGCAGTAGAGGGTTCTTC. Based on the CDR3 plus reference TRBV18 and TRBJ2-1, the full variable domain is NAGVMQNPRHLVRRRGQEARLRCSPMKGHSHVYWYRQLPEEGLKFMVYLQKENIIDESGMPKERFSAEFPKEGPSILRIQQVVRGDSAAYFCASSLEGSRGFFGPGTRLTVL.

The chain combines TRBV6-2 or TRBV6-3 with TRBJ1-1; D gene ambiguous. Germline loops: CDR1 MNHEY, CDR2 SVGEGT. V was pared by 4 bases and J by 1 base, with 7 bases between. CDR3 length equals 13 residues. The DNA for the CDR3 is TGTGCCAGCAGTTTGAGACAGAACACTGAAGCTTTCTTT. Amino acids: CASSLRQNTEAFF.

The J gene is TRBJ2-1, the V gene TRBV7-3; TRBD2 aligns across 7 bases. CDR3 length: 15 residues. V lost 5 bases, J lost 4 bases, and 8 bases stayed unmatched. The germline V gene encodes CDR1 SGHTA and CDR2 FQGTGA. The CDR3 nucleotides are TGTGCCAGCAGCCCCCAAGCGGGGCCGTACAATGAGCAGTTCTTC. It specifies CASSPQAGPYNEQFF.

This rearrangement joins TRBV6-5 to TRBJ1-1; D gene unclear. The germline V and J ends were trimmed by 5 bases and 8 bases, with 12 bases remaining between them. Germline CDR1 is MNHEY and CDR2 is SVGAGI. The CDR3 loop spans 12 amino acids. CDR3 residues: CASSNRQVEAFF. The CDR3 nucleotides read TGTGCCAGCAGTAACAGACAAGTGGAAGCTTTCTTT.

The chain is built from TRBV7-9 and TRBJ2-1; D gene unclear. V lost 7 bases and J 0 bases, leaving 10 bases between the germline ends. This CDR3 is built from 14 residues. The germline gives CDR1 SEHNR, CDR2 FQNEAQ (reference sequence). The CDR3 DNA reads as TGTGCCAGCACATCGCCGAGCTCCTACAATGAGCAGTTCTTC. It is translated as CASTSPSSYNEQFF.